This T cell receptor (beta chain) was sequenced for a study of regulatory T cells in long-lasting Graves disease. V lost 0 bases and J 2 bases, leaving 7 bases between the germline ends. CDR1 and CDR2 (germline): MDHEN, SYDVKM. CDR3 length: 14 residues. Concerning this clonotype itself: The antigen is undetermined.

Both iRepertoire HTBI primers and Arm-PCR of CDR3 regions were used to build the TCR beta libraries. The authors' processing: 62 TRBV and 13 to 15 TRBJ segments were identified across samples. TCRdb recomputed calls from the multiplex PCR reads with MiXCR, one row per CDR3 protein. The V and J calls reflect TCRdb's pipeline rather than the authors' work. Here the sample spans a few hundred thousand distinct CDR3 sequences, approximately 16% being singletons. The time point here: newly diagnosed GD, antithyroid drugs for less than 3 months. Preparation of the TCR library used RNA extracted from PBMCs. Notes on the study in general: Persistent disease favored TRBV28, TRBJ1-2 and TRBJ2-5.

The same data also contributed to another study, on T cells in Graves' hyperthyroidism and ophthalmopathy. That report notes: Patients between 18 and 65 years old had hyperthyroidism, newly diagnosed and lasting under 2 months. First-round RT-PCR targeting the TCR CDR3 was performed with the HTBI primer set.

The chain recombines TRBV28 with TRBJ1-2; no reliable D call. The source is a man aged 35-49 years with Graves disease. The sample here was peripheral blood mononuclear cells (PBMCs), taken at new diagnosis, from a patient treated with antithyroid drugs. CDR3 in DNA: TGTGCCAGCAGTTTATGGGCAGCCAACTATGGCTACACCTTC. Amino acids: CASSLWAANYGYTF.